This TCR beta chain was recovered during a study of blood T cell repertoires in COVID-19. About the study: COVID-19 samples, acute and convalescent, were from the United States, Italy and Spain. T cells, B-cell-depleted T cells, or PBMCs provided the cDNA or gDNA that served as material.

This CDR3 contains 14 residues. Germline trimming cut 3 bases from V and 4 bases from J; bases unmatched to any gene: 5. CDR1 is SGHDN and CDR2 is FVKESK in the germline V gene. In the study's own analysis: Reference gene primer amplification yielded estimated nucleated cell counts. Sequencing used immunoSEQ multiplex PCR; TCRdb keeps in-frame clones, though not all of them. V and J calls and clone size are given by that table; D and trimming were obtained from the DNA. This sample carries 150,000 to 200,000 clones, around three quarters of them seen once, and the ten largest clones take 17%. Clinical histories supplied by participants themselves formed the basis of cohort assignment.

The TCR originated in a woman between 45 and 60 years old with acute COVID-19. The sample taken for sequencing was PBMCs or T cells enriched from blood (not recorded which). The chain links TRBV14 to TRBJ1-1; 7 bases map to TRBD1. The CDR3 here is CASSQLRTGTEAFF. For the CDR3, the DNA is TGTGCCAGCAGCCAGCTGAGGACAGGCACTGAAGCTTTCTTT.